Listed here are 26 T cell receptor beta chains from one sample, sequenced in a study of blood T cell repertoires in COVID-19 (dated by TCRdb to 2020 to 2022). Libraries were prepared through the immunoSEQ multiplex PCR assay. Entries here come from immuneACCESS through TCRdb and include only in-frame sequences with V and J called. Some clones fail to appear in such tables; in the studies checked, an unresolved V gene covers under half of the shortfall, and the cause of the remainder is unknown. The sample profile shows some 96,000 clones; roughly 84% of them were found once. The ten largest account for approximately 7% of the sample. The source material was peripheral blood. The receptors shown here come from a man aged 25-45 years in a cohort sampled during active COVID-19.

This chain links TRBV9 with TRBJ2-7; possible D gene TRBD2, 5 bases. The V gene's germline CDR1 is SGDLS and CDR2 YYNGEE. Trimming stripped 7 bases from V and 0 bases from J, with 11 bases between. The CDR3 has 13 residues. The CDR3 DNA reads as TGTGCCAGCGGTGGAGGTGCCTCCTACGAGCAGTACTTC. This codes for CASGGGASYEQYF.

The CDR3 spells CASRTITGPYGYTF. The CDR3 DNA reads TGTGCCAGCAGAACAATCACAGGGCCCTATGGCTACACCTTC. V is TRBV28 and J is TRBJ1-2; D might be TRBD1 (6 bases). The CDR3 loop spans 14 amino acids. Trimming pared 6 bases from V and 4 bases from J, leaving 15 bases between. Germline CDR1 is MDHEN and CDR2 is SYDVKM.

Here the CDR3 DNA reads TGTGCCAGCAGCTTGCAACGCGGGACAGGGTATTACGAGCAGTACTTC. Amino acid sequence: CASSLQRGTGYYEQYF. This sequence joins TRBV5-6 and TRBJ2-7; 9 nucleotides line up with TRBD1. The CDR3 consists of 16 residues. The V segment lost 1 base and the J segment 4 bases; nucleotides outside the gene matches: 9. Germline V lookup: CDR1 SGHDT, CDR2 YYEEEE.

This clone was seen a handful of times. The chain carries TRBV11-2 and TRBJ2-6; a possible D gene is TRBD2 (6 bases). This CDR3 is 15 amino acids long. Trimming shortened V by 7 bases and J by 2 bases, and 12 bases separated the two germline ends. Germline values: CDR1 SGHAT, CDR2 FQNNGV. CDR3 DNA: TGTGCCAGCACCATGGGGGGACCTGGGGCCAACGTCCTGACTTTC. It is translated as CASTMGGPGANVLTF.

The V gene is TRBV4-3, the J gene TRBJ1-3; the D gene is possibly TRBD1 (5 bases). There are 15 residues in the CDR3. The V gene's germline CDR1 is LGHNA and CDR2 YSLEER. Trimming cost V 0 bases and J 7 bases, with 13 bases left between them. CDR3 sequence (DNA): TGCGCCAGCAGCCAAGACGGGGGGGTAGAGAACACCATATATTTT. This codes for CASSQDGGVENTIYF.

V is TRBV11-2 and J is TRBJ1-1; weak D call: TRBD1 (5 bases). From germline, CDR1 is SGHAT and CDR2 FQNNGV. The CDR3 contains 14 residues. V lost 5 bases, J lost 4 bases, and 14 bases lay in between. The CDR3 sequence is CASSPTGGPTEAFF. CDR3 nucleotides: TGTGCCAGCAGCCCGACGGGGGGTCCCACTGAAGCTTTCTTT.

The chain joins TRBV5-1 to TRBJ1-1; possible D gene TRBD1, 6 bases. From germline, CDR1 is SGHRS and CDR2 YFSETQ. The CDR3 runs to 15 residues. V lost 3 bases, J lost 0 bases, and 12 bases lay in between. CDR3 sequence reads: CASSWDIILNTEAFF. The CDR3, as DNA: TGCGCCAGCAGCTGGGACATTATTTTGAACACTGAAGCTTTCTTT. The whole variable domain, filled in from reference TRBV5-1 and TRBJ1-1, reads KAGVTQTPRYLIKTRGQQVTLSCSPISGHRSVSWYQQTPGQGLQFLFEYFSETQRNKGNFPGRFSGRQFSNSRSEMNVSTLELGDSALYLCASSWDIILNTEAFFGQGTRLTVV.

The rearrangement uses TRBV7-9 and TRBJ2-1; no reliable D call. Germline CDR1 is SEHNR and CDR2 is FQNEAQ (reference sequence). The CDR3 is 13 amino acids. V lost 8 bases and J lost 10, with 18 bases in between. CDR3 residues: CASLNLDAGEQFF. Here the CDR3 DNA reads TGTGCCAGCCTGAACTTAGACGCAGGCGAGCAGTTCTTC.

This clone occurred once. This chain links TRBV5-4 with TRBJ2-5; 7 bases align to TRBD1. J lost 5 bases, V lost 2 bases, and 9 bases had no gene match. The CDR3 sequence is 15 residues long. CDR1 SGHNT and CDR2 YYREEE come from the germline V gene (reference sequence). The CDR3 sequence is CASSFYRGLRETQYF. The CDR3 DNA is TGTGCCAGCAGCTTCTACAGGGGTTTGAGGGAGACCCAGTACTTC.

The table lists this clone with a count of one. V usage is TRBV7-9 and J usage is TRBJ1-1; D is possibly TRBD1 (6 bases). Germline CDR1 and CDR2: SEHNR and FQNEAQ (reference sequence). The CDR3 loop spans 15 amino acids. Deletions cut 8 bases from V and 5 bases from J, with 21 bases between. The chain's CDR3 is CASGRHGGRGTEAFF. CDR3 coding DNA: TGTGCCAGCGGCCGTCATGGGGGCCGAGGGACTGAAGCTTTCTTT.

V and J are TRBV13 and TRBJ2-7, with 8 bases fitting TRBD2. There are 15 residues in the CDR3. CDR1 and CDR2 from the germline V gene are PRHDT and FYEKMQ (reference sequence). Unmatched junction bases numbered 11, after V lost 4 bases and J lost 6 bases. CDR3 in DNA: TGTGCCAGCAGCTCCGGGGGCGGGGGGTTCCTCGAGCAGTACTTC. Its protein product is CASSSGGGGFLEQYF.

The chain uses TRBV6-2 or TRBV6-3 and TRBJ2-2; TRBD1 aligns across 7 bases. Trimming removed 6 bases from V and 2 bases from J; junction bases left unmatched: 6. The CDR3 consists of 15 residues. The germline gives CDR1 MNHEY, CDR2 SVGEGT. CDR3 in amino acids: CASSRQGTNTGELFF. CDR3 DNA sequence: TGTGCCAGCAGCCGACAGGGAACAAACACCGGGGAGCTGTTTTTT.

This chain uses TRBV6-5 with TRBJ2-7; D unresolved. V lost 0 bases, J lost 2 bases, and 8 bases lay in between. Germline CDR1 is MNHEY and CDR2 is SVGAGI. The CDR3 has 14 amino acids. The CDR3 protein is CASSYSGSPYEQYF. CDR3 sequence (DNA): TGTGCCAGCAGTTACTCGGGCAGCCCCTACGAGCAGTACTTC.

The chain joins TRBV7-3 to TRBJ1-2; 11 bases are a match to TRBD1. The CDR3 loop spans 16 amino acids. Germline V gene sequence: CDR1 SGHTA, CDR2 FQGTGA. V gave up 0 bases and J gave up 6 bases; unmatched junction bases: 6. CDR3 sequence: CASSLTAGTGGHGYTF. In nucleotides, the CDR3 is TGTGCCAGCAGCTTAACGGCGGGGACAGGGGGACATGGCTACACCTTC.

The V gene is TRBV5-1, the J gene TRBJ2-1, with 8 bases lining up with TRBD1. With V trimmed by 0 bases and J by 6 bases, 14 bases remained unmatched. CDR1 and CDR2 from the germline V gene are SGHRS and YFSETQ. This CDR3 has 18 residues. This chain's CDR3 is CASSLGSTGAYVGNEQFF. The CDR3, as DNA: TGCGCCAGCAGCTTGGGTTCGACAGGGGCATATGTCGGCAATGAGCAGTTCTTC.

This chain uses TRBV7-2 with TRBJ2-1, with TRBD2 matching 15 bases. Trimming removed 6 bases from V and 6 bases from J; junction bases left unmatched: 6. Germline lookup yields CDR1 SGHTA and CDR2 FQGNSA. This CDR3 comprises 16 residues. CDR3 in amino acids: CASSSGLAGGFNEQFF. For the CDR3, the DNA is TGTGCCAGCAGTTCCGGACTAGCGGGGGGGTTCAATGAGCAGTTCTTC.

The chain couples TRBV3-1 (or the pseudogene TRBV3-2) to TRBJ2-5; 12 bases align to TRBD2. Germline CDR1 LGHDT, CDR2 YNNKEL (reference sequence). The CDR3 is 18 amino acids. With V trimmed by 1 base and J by 0 bases, 6 bases remained unmatched. CDR3 in amino acids: CASSQGLAGDSYQETQYF. In nucleotides, the CDR3 is TGTGCCAGCAGCCAAGGACTAGCGGGGGACTCGTACCAAGAGACCCAGTACTTC.

This sequence joins TRBV6-4 and TRBJ1-1; 10 bases map to TRBD1. The CDR3 covers 13 residues. V shed 6 bases and J 8 bases; nucleotides not matched to a gene: 6. CDR1 is MRHNA and CDR2 is SNTAGT in the germline V gene. The CDR3 DNA reads TGTGCCAGCAGCGAGGGACAGGGGACAGAAGCTTTCTTT. Translating gives CASSEGQGTEAFF.

The genes are TRBV30 and TRBJ2-7; D uncertain. The ends were cut back, 2 bases at V and 4 bases at J, with 6 bases in the middle. Looked up from germline, CDR1 is GTSNPN and CDR2 is SVGIG (reference sequence). CDR3 length: 11 residues. Written as DNA, the CDR3 is TGTGCCTGGAGTTCAGGATACGAGCAGTACTTC. Translation gives CAWSSGYEQYF. The full variable domain, rest sourced from reference TRBV30 and TRBJ2-7, is SQTIHQWPATLVQPVGSPLSLECTVEGTSNPNLYWYRQAAGRGLQLLFYSVGIGQISSEVPQNLSASRPQDRQFILSSKKLLLSDSGFYLCAWSSGYEQYFGPGTRLTVT.

The chain employs TRBV27 and TRBJ2-3; 7 nucleotides match TRBD1. V was pared by 3 bases and J by 2 bases, with 5 bases of the junction left unmatched. The CDR3 has 15 amino acids. The V gene's germline CDR1 is MNHEY and CDR2 SMNVEV (reference sequence). The CDR3 is CASSFDRENTDTQYF. CDR3 bases: TGTGCCAGCAGTTTCGACAGGGAAAACACAGATACGCAGTATTTT.

The V gene is TRBV5-1, the J gene TRBJ2-7; D perhaps matches TRBD1 (6 bases). CDR1 is SGHRS, CDR2 YFSETQ, per germline. The CDR3 has 15 residues. Trimming took off 5 bases at V and 3 bases at J, with 18 bases between the two ends. CDR3 region: CASRLQGSTIYEQYF. The CDR3 DNA reads TGCGCCAGCAGACTCCAGGGGTCAACTATCTACGAGCAGTACTTC.

The chain recombines TRBV11-2 with TRBJ2-5; 10 bases are a match to TRBD2. The CDR3 runs to 16 residues. Germline trimming cut 5 bases from V and 7 bases from J; bases unmatched to any gene: 13. The germline V gene encodes CDR1 SGHAT and CDR2 FQNNGV. CDR3 nucleotide sequence: TGTGCCAGCAGCCCGTCGCTAGCGGGGGCCGAAGGGACCCAGTACTTC. This sequence encodes CASSPSLAGAEGTQYF. The full variable domain, in which reference TRBV11-2 and TRBJ2-5 provide the parts outside the CDR3, is EAGVAQSPRYKIIEKRQSVAFWCNPISGHATLYWYQQILGQGPKLLIQFQNNGVVDDSQLPKDRFSAERLKGVDSTLKIQPAKLEDSAVYLCASSPSLAGAEGTQYFGPGTRLLVL.

This clone was seen only once. The CDR3 reads CASSKTGGNQPQHF. CDR3 DNA: TGTGCCAGCAGCAAGACCGGGGGCAATCAGCCCCAGCATTTT. The rearrangement uses TRBV9 and TRBJ1-5; no clear D. The CDR3 length is 14 residues. Trimming pared 4 bases from V and 2 bases from J, leaving 10 bases between. Germline assignment: CDR1 SGDLS and CDR2 YYNGEE.

This chain uses TRBV7-2 with TRBJ2-1; D is perhaps TRBD2 (5 bases). Per germline, CDR1 SGHTA and CDR2 FQGNSA. Between the trimmed V and J ends, which lost 2 bases and 5 bases, there was a span of 10 bases. The CDR3 extends over 14 amino acids. CDR3 sequence reads: CASSLRAGDNEQFF. The CDR3 DNA sequence: TGTGCCAGCAGCTTACGTGCGGGCGACAATGAGCAGTTCTTC.

Only one count was recorded for this clone. J is TRBJ2-7 and V is TRBV19, with D possibly matching TRBD2 (5 bases). The germline gives CDR1 LNHDA, CDR2 SQIVND (reference sequence). V lost 6 bases and J lost 2, with 20 bases in between. The CDR3 covers 16 residues. This chain's CDR3 is CASRGLGEGSTYEQYF. CDR3 in DNA: TGTGCCAGTAGGGGCCTCGGAGAGGGTAGCACCTACGAGCAGTACTTC.

The chain uses TRBV4-1 and TRBJ2-7; 7 nucleotides match TRBD1. V dropped 4 bases and J dropped 0; count of bases not matched to a gene: 9. Looked up from germline, CDR1 is MGHRA and CDR2 is YSYEKL. There are 16 residues in the CDR3. The CDR3 sequence: CASSLYGQVSSYEQYF. The CDR3 DNA follows: TGCGCCAGCAGCCTATACGGACAGGTTAGCTCCTACGAGCAGTACTTC.